This TCR beta chain is from a study of T cell responses to AZD1222 COVID-19 vaccine. Study results and limitations: Spike-wide vaccine-associated CD4 TCRs dominated at 160-218 and 743-854. Just a handful of AZD1222 recipients were seropositive at baseline. Receipt of two AZD1222 doses was followed by a rise in Spike-specific TCR breadth and depth. There were mostly white British donors and more females than males, and clonal diversity was possibly underestimated.

Germline values: CDR1 SGHAT, CDR2 FQNNGV. V lost 2 bases to trimming and J lost 1 base, with 11 bases between them. The CDR3 has 15 residues. Some clones are missing from TCRdb's copy, which holds only in-frame ones; the method was immunoSEQ multiplex PCR. The repertoire has 130,000 to 150,000 clones, 92% of them found once; the top ten carry 1.5% to 2%. This clone was observed a few times. The antigen is not known. J is TRBJ1-2 and V is TRBV11-2; D is undetermined. The sequence was collected from an adult in good health. The specimen comprised peripheral blood, sampled on day 0 of AZD1222 vaccination. The CDR3 reads CASSLLKEVNYGYTF. For the CDR3, the DNA is TGTGCCAGCAGCTTATTGAAAGAAGTTAACTATGGCTACACCTTC.